This TCR beta chain emerged from a study of shared clonotypes between healthy human individuals (dated by TCRdb to the early 2020s). Turning to the overall study: A few men and a couple of women, aged 18 to 49 years, made up the cohort. For each donor, CD4 naive and CD4 memory were each given three plates, CD8 naive was given two plates, and CD8 memory was given one plate. Blood TCR repertoires of roughly five healthy adults were deeply sequenced to estimate repertoire size and the extent of clonotype sharing between individuals. To increase sequencing depth and limit assay-specific biases, TCR repertoire library preparation and sequencing were carried out by different laboratories using diverse techniques. Leukapheresis yielded between about 0.85 and 10 billion PBMCs per donor. On the study overall, not on this receptor specifically: Naive subsets generally had larger estimated clonotype richness than memory subsets did. Incomplete sequencing was indicated by rarefaction of sorted-subset datasets, despite the large sequencing depth. Higher generation probabilities were observed for clonotypes shared by all four sorted-subset donors than for non-shared clonotypes. Sampling was limited to blood, and TCR repertoires in tissue likely differ from TCR repertoires in blood. Based on pairwise subsampling, the degree of clonotype sharing among donors was expected to be affected by sequencing depth. About 4.5% of naive CD4, around 3.5% of naive CD8, approximately 2.2% of memory CD4, and 0.4% of memory CD8 clonotypes were shared across several donors. Because the study included only a small number of donors, the genetic and exposure-history diversity represented was limited.

Per the germline V gene (reference sequence), SGHNT is the CDR1 and YYREEE is the CDR2. V lost 6 bases and J lost 0 bases; the stretch between them is 13 bases long. Taken from cysteine to phenylalanine, the CDR3 has 14 residues. CDR3 DNA only is kept here, 42 bases in frame from base 1. As to this clone: No antigen is known for it. Base qualities are missing; no much larger clone stands one base away.

Using the deep immunoSEQ assay, multiplex PCR amplified TCR CDR3 regions from genomic DNA. For each cell subset, the extracted genomic DNA was distributed evenly across all wells of several immunoSEQ 96-well plates, and each plate served as one replicate. Each replicate PCR for sorted subsets received approximately 220 ng genomic DNA, equal to around 32,000 T cell genomes. The purified libraries were quantified using a Qubit 3.0 fluorometer, sized with a Bioanalyzer 2100, and then quantified again using the KAPA Library Quantification kit. A separate single-read 150-cycle Illumina NextSeq 550 flow cell was used to sequence each immunoSEQ 96-well plate. The study's processing was this. Because only junctional sequences without quality scores were contained in the immunoSEQ output, filtering matching that applied to full-length reads could not be performed. To assign V/J genes and CDR3, sequences were annotated using PyIR, a Python wrapper for IgBLAST v1.9, with IMGT germline references. Any read was removed if the V/J assignment was weak (E-value above 1e-6), the CDR3 was missing, or the read contained stop codons, out-of-frame junctions, or ambiguous translated residues. V3J clonotypes were defined as sequences sharing an identical inferred V gene, J gene, and CDR3 amino acid sequence. To compute the percentage overlap between repertoires, the number of shared unique clonotypes was divided by the size of the smaller repertoire. RTK rarefaction, the Chao1 estimator, and Recon v2.1 estimates of unobserved clonotypes were used to assess repertoire richness. Generation probabilities were computed with OLGA for all TCRbeta clonotypes obtained by the gDNA method from four donors. This is the immuneACCESS table as TCRdb keeps it, with only in-frame sequences that have V and J called. A part of the clones is gone; compared with another copy, unresolved V genes explain less than half, and the rest is unexplained. V, J and clone size were drawn from that table, and D and trimming were deduced from the DNA. The sample yields about 2 million clones; about 94% were counted once. The ten largest account for under 1.5% of the sample.

CD8 naive samples were CD45RO-negative cells positively selected for CCR7, giving a CD45RA+CCR7+ population that excluded TemRA cells. The donors were healthy, HIV-negative adults who had no recently reported acute infections or vaccinations. Every donor was a Caucasian adult residing in Nashville, Tennessee, USA. Blood was collected by leukapheresis, and PBMCs were isolated by Ficoll-Histopaque density gradient centrifugation and then cryopreserved in liquid nitrogen vapor phase. Analytical flow cytometry was used to check the purity and quantity of each magnetically sorted T cell population. Genomic DNA was isolated from every sorted fraction and measured by UV absorbance on a Nanodrop 2000c.

Sequenced input: naive CD8+ T cells sorted from blood. The label giving this sample's cell subset or site can be read as: CD45RA+CCR7+. The source of this sequence is a man aged 18-30 years in good health. The chain couples TRBV5-4 to TRBJ2-7; no D gene can be assigned with confidence. The CDR3 has the sequence CASTRIGSSYEQYF. The nucleotide sequence reads as follows: TGTGCCAGCACCCGGATAGGTAGCTCCTACGAGCAGTACTTC.